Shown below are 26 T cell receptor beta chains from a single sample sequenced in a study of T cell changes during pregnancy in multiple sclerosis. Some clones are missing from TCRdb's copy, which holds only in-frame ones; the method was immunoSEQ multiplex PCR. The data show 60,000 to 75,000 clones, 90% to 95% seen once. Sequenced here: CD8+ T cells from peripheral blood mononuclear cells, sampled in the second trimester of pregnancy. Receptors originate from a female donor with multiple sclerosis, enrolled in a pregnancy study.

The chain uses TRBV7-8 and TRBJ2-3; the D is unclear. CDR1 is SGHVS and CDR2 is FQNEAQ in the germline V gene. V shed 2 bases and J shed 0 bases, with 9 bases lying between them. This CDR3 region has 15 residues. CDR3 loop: CASSLNQASTDTQYF. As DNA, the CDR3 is TGTGCCAGCAGCTTAAATCAGGCTAGCACAGATACGCAGTATTTT.

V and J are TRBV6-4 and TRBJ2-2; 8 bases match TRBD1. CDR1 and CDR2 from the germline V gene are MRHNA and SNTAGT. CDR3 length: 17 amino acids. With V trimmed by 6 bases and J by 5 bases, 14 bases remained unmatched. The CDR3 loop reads CASRDPLSTGVTGELFF. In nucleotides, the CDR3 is TGTGCCAGCAGAGATCCCCTCTCGACAGGGGTTACCGGGGAGCTGTTTTTT.

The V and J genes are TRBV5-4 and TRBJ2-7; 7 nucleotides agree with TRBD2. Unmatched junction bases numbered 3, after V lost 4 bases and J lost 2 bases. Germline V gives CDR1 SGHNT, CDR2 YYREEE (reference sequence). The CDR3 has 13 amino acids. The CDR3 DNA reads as TGTGCCAGCAGCGGCGGGAGCACCTACGAGCAGTACTTC. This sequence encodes CASSGGSTYEQYF.

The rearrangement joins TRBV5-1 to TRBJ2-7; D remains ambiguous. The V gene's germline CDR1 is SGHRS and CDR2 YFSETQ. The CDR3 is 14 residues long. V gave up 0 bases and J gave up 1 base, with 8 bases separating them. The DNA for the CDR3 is TGCGCCAGCAGCTTGGGGGCAACTTCCTACGAGCAGTACTTC. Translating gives CASSLGATSYEQYF.

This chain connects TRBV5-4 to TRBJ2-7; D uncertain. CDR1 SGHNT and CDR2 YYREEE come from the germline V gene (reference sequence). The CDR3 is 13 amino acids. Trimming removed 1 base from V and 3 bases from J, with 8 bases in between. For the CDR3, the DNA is TGTGCCAGCAGCTTGATATCAGGCTACGAGCAGTACTTC. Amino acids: CASSLISGYEQYF.

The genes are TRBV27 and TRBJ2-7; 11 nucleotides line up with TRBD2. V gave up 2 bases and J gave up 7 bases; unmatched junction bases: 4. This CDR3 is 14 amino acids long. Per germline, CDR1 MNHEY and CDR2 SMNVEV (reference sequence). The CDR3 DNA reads TGTGCCAGCAGTTTAGCCGGGACTAGCGGAGAGCAGTACTTC. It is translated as CASSLAGTSGEQYF.

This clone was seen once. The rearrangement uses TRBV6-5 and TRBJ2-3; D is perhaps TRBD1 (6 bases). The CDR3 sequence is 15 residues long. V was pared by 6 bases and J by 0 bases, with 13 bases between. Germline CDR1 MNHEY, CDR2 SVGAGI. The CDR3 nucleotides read TGTGCCAGCAGACTAACAGGGTCTAGCACAGATACGCAGTATTTT. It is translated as CASRLTGSSTDTQYF.

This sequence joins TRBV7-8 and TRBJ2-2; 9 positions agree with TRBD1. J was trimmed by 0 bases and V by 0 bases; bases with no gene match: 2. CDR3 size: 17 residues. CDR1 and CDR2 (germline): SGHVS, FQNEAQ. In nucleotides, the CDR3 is TGTGCCAGCAGCTTAGCCCGGGACAGGGCGAACACCGGGGAGCTGTTTTTT. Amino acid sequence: CASSLARDRANTGELFF.

The CDR3 region has the DNA TGTGCCATCAGTGAGTCGATGGGCAGGAGCACAGATACGCAGTATTTT. The encoded protein is CAISESMGRSTDTQYF. The genes are TRBV10-3 and TRBJ2-3; D is uncertain. Germline V gives CDR1 ENHRY, CDR2 SYGVKD. The CDR3 is made up of 16 amino acids. V lost 0 bases to trimming and J lost 0 bases, with 10 bases between them.

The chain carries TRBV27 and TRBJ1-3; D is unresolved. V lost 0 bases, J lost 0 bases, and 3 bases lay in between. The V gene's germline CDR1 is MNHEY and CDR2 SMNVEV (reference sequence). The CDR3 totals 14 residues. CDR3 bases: TGTGCCAGCAGTTTATCCAGCTCTGGAAACACCATATATTTT. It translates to CASSLSSSGNTIYF.

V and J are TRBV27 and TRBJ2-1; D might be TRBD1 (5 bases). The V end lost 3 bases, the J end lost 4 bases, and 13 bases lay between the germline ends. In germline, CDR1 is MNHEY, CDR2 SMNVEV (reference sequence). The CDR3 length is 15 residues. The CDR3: CASSLGHWAYNEQFF. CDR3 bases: TGTGCCAGCAGTTTGGGGCACTGGGCGTACAATGAGCAGTTCTTC.

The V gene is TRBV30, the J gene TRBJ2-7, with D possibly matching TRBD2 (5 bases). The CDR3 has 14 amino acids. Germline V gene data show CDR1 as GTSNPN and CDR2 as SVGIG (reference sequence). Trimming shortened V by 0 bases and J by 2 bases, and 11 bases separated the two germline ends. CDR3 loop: CAWSVGSGAYEQYF. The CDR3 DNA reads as TGTGCCTGGAGTGTCGGCAGCGGAGCCTACGAGCAGTACTTC. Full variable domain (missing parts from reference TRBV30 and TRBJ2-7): SQTIHQWPATLVQPVGSPLSLECTVEGTSNPNLYWYRQAAGRGLQLLFYSVGIGQISSEVPQNLSASRPQDRQFILSSKKLLLSDSGFYLCAWSVGSGAYEQYFGPGTRLTVT.

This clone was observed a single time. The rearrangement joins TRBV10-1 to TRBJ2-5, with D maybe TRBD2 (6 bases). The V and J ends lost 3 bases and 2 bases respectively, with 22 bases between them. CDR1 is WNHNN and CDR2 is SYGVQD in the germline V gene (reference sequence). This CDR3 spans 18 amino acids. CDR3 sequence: CASSDLRREFEWQETQYF. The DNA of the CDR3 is TGCGCCAGCAGTGATTTACGGCGGGAATTTGAATGGCAAGAGACCCAGTACTTC.

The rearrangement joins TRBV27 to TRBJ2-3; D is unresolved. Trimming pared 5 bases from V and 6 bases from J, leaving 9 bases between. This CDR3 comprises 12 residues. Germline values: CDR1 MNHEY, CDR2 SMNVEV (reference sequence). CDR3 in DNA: TGTGCCAGCAGTCGTCCGCGGGATACGCAGTATTTT. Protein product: CASSRPRDTQYF.

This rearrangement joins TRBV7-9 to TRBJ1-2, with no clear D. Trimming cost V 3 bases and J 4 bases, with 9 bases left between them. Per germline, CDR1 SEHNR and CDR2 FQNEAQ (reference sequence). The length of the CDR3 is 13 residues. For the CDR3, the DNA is TGTGCCAGCAGCTTTGGGCCAAGCTATGGCTACACCTTC. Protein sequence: CASSFGPSYGYTF.

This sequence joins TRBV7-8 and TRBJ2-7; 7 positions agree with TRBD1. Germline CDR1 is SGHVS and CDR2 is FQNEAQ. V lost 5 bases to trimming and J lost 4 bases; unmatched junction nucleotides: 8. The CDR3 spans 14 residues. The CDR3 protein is CASSPPDRYYEQYF. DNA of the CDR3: TGTGCCAGCAGCCCCCCGGACAGGTATTACGAGCAGTACTTC.

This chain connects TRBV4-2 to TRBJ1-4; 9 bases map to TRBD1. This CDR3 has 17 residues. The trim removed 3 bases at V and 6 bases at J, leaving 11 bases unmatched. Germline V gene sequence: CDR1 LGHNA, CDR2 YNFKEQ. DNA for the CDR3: TGTGCCAGCAGCCACCCCTCCCCGGGACAGGGAGATGAAAAACTGTTTTTT. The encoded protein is CASSHPSPGQGDEKLFF.

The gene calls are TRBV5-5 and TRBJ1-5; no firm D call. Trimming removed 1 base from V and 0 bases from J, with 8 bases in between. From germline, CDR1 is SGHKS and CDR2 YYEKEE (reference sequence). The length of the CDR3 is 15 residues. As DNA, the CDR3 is TGTGCCAGCAGCTTGAACCCCTATAGCAATCAGCCCCAGCATTTT. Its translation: CASSLNPYSNQPQHF.

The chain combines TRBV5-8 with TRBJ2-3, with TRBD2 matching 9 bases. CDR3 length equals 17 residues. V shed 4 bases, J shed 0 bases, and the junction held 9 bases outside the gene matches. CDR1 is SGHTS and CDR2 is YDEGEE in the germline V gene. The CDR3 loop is CASSTGALAGSTDTQYF. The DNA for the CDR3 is TGTGCCAGCAGCACCGGCGCCCTAGCGGGGAGCACAGATACGCAGTATTTT.

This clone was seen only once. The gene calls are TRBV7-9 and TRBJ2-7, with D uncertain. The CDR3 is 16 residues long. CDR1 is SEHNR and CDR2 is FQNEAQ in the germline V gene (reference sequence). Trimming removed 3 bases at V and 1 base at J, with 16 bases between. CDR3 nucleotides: TGTGCCAGCAGCTTTTCTCCCAGCAGGCCATCCTACGAGCAGTACTTC. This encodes CASSFSPSRPSYEQYF.

CDR3 residues: CAWRPRDRGSQYGYTF. The CDR3 DNA reads as TGTGCCTGGAGACCCCGGGACAGGGGATCTCAATATGGCTACACCTTC. The chain employs TRBV30 and TRBJ1-2; TRBD1 agrees at 10 bases. Germline V CDR1 and CDR2: GTSNPN, SVGIG (reference sequence). The CDR3 extends over 16 amino acids. V lost 3 bases and J lost 5; bases outside the gene matches: 12.

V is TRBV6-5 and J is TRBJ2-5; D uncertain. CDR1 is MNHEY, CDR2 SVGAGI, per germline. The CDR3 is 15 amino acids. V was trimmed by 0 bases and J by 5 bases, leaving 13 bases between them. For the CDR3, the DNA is TGTGCCAGCAGTTACTCGGTCTCTGGGCTGGAGACCCAGTACTTC. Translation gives CASSYSVSGLETQYF.

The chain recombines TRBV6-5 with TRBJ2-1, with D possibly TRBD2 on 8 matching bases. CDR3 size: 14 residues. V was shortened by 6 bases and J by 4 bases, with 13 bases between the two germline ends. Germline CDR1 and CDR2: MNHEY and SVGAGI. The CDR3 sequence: CASSLAGQYNEQFF. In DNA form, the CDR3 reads TGTGCCAGCAGCTTAGCGGGACAGTACAATGAGCAGTTCTTC.

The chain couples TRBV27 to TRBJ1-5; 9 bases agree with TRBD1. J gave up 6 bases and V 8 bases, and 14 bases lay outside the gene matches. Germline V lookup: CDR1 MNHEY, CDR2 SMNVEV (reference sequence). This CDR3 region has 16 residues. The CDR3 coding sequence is TGTGCCAGCGCAGACCGGGACAGGGAGTTCGGTCAGCCCCAGCATTTT. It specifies CASADRDREFGQPQHF.

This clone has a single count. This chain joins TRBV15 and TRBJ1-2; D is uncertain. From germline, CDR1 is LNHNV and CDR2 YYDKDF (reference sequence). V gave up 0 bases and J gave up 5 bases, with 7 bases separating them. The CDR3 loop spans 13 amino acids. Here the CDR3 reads CATSREVAYGYTF. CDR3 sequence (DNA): TGTGCCACCAGCAGAGAGGTAGCATATGGCTACACCTTC.

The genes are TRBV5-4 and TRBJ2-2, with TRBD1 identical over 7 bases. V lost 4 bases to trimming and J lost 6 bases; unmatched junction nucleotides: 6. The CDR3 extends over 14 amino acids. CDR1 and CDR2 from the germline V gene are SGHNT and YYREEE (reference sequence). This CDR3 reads CASSNRGVAGELFF. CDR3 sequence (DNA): TGTGCCAGCAGCAACAGGGGAGTGGCCGGGGAGCTGTTTTTT.